Presented here are 28 T cell receptor beta chains from one specimen sequenced in a study of T cell responses to AZD1222 COVID-19 vaccine. TCRdb's table, derived via immunoSEQ multiplex PCR, lists solely in-frame clones and lacks some. The sample holds 100,000 to 150,000 clones, 89% seen once. Sample: peripheral blood, taken on day 0 of AZD1222 vaccination. The receptors here all came from an adult in good health.

The chain recombines TRBV6-5 with TRBJ1-4, with D possibly matching TRBD1 (5 bases). The CDR3 runs 15 residues. CDR1 and CDR2 (germline): MNHEY, SVGAGI. V dropped 2 bases and J dropped 2 bases, with 9 bases sitting between them. CDR3: CASSYGGTTNEKLFF. In DNA, the CDR3 is TGTGCCAGCAGTTACGGGGGGACGACTAATGAAAAACTGTTTTTT.

The CDR3 DNA sequence: TGTGCCACCAGTGACACGCGGGGGGGCTCCTACAATGAGCAGTTCTTC. Translated, it gives CATSDTRGGSYNEQFF. The V call is TRBV24-1, the J call TRBJ2-1; 9 bases are shared with TRBD2. Germline V CDR1 and CDR2: KGHDR, SFDVKD. CDR3 size: 16 residues. V trimming: 4 bases; J trimming: 0 bases; junction bases outside the gene matches: 3.

The chain joins TRBV19 to TRBJ2-1; D is possibly TRBD2 (6 bases). CDR1 and CDR2 (germline): LNHDA, SQIVND (reference sequence). Trimming took 9 bases from V and 6 from J, leaving 6 bases between them. This CDR3 comprises 10 residues. The CDR3 nucleotides are TGTGCCAGCGGGGGCAATGAGCAGTTCTTC. This gives the protein CASGGNEQFF. Using reference TRBV19 and TRBJ2-1 for the parts outside the CDR3, the full variable domain is DGGITQSPKYLFRKEGQNVTLSCEQNLNHDAMYWYRQDPGQGLRLIYYSQIVNDFQKGDIAEGYSVSREKKESFPLTVTSAQKNPTAFYLCASGGNEQFFGPGTRLTVL.

The genes are TRBV27 and TRBJ2-1; D unclear. Germline loops: CDR1 MNHEY, CDR2 SMNVEV (reference sequence). V dropped 6 bases and J dropped 0 bases, with 9 bases sitting between them. The CDR3 covers 14 residues. CDR3 protein: CASRLASSYNEQFF. The CDR3 bases are TGTGCCAGCAGACTGGCCAGCTCCTACAATGAGCAGTTCTTC.

Here the CDR3 reads CASRRQGQGRGNTIYF. CDR3 sequence (DNA): TGCGCCAGCAGAAGGCAGGGACAGGGGAGGGGAAACACCATATATTTT. V usage is TRBV4-1 and J usage is TRBJ1-3; TRBD1 aligns across 10 bases. V gave up 6 bases and J gave up 4 bases; unmatched junction bases: 9. This CDR3 is 16 amino acids long. Per germline, CDR1 MGHRA and CDR2 YSYEKL.

The chain employs TRBV30 and TRBJ1-1; TRBD1 matches 9 bases. V shed 4 bases and J 1 base; nucleotides not matched to a gene: 4. Germline loops: CDR1 GTSNPN, CDR2 SVGIG (reference sequence). The CDR3 runs 14 residues. This CDR3 is CAWKTGQGNTEAFF. CDR3 sequence (DNA): TGTGCCTGGAAGACGGGACAGGGGAACACTGAAGCTTTCTTT.

The CDR3 region is CASSRLAVNTGELFF. For the CDR3, the DNA is TGTGCCAGCAGTAGGCTAGCGGTCAACACCGGGGAGCTGTTTTTT. The chain employs TRBV2 and TRBJ2-2; 7 nucleotides align to TRBD2. V gave up 5 bases and J gave up 2 bases; unmatched junction bases: 5. Germline V lookup: CDR1 SNHLY, CDR2 FYNNEI. The CDR3 contains 15 residues.

This chain uses TRBV6-5 with TRBJ2-7; a weak D match, TRBD1 (6 bases). CDR3 length equals 14 residues. Germline V gives CDR1 MNHEY, CDR2 SVGAGI. Trimming took 5 bases from V and 5 from J, leaving 16 bases between them. The CDR3 region is CASSPPTGSHEQYF. CDR3 DNA: TGTGCCAGCAGTCCCCCGACAGGATCCCACGAGCAGTACTTC.

The chain uses TRBV7-8 and TRBJ2-4; possible D gene TRBD1, 5 bases. The length of the CDR3 is 16 residues. The ends were cut back, 7 bases at V and 0 bases at J, with 16 bases in the middle. Germline loops: CDR1 SGHVS, CDR2 FQNEAQ. The CDR3 nucleotides read TGTGCCAGCACCCGCCTGGGGCAGCTAGCCAAAAACATTCAGTACTTC. Translated, it gives CASTRLGQLAKNIQYF.

Points on this clone: One junction end disagrees with the germline gene, perhaps due to a read error. V and J are TRBV18 and TRBJ2-7; 10 bases map to TRBD1. The CDR3 contains 11 residues. The germline V gene encodes CDR1 KGHSH and CDR2 LQKENI. CDR3 sequence reads: CASSPGTGEVF. The CDR3 DNA is TGTGCCAGCTCACCCGGGACAGGGGAGGTCTTC.

The chain has TRBV3-1 (or the pseudogene TRBV3-2) and TRBJ2-1; D unclear. The CDR3 runs 15 residues. CDR1 is LGHDT and CDR2 is YNNKEL in the germline V gene (reference sequence). Trimming left V 0 bases short and J 0 bases short, with 6 bases between. This CDR3 reads CASSQDMSSYNEQFF. The CDR3 DNA reads TGTGCCAGCAGCCAAGATATGAGCTCCTACAATGAGCAGTTCTTC.

The rearrangement uses TRBV13 and TRBJ2-3; TRBD1 or TRBD2 may be the D gene (5 bases each). The length of the CDR3 is 16 residues. CDR1 PRHDT and CDR2 FYEKMQ come from the germline V gene (reference sequence). V was clipped by 1 base and J by 1 base, with 12 bases between them. CDR3 in DNA: TGTGCCAGCAGCTTAGTGACCGGGGCTCGCACAGATACGCAGTATTTT. It translates to CASSLVTGARTDTQYF.

The rearrangement joins TRBV12-2 to TRBJ1-4. TRBV12-2 is marked as a pseudogene. This CDR3 has 16 amino acids. The chain's CDR3 is CASRLASPAPGEKLFF. The CDR3 nucleotides read TGTGCAAGTCGCTTAGCATCCCCAGCTCCGGGTGAAAAACTGTTTTTT.

The chain recombines TRBV19 with TRBJ2-1; D is tentatively TRBD1 or TRBD2 (6 bases each). In germline, CDR1 is LNHDA, CDR2 SQIVND (reference sequence). The CDR3 totals 16 residues. The germline V and J ends were trimmed by 3 bases and 5 bases, with 17 bases remaining between them. CDR3 loop: CASSILDRRGNNEQFF. CDR3 bases: TGTGCCAGTAGTATCCTTGACAGGCGGGGTAACAATGAGCAGTTCTTC. Together with reference TRBV19 and TRBJ2-1, the CDR3 gives the full variable domain: DGGITQSPKYLFRKEGQNVTLSCEQNLNHDAMYWYRQDPGQGLRLIYYSQIVNDFQKGDIAEGYSVSREKKESFPLTVTSAQKNPTAFYLCASSILDRRGNNEQFFGPGTRLTVL.

At least ten counts were recorded for this clone. The chain is built from TRBV2 and TRBJ2-1; D gene uncertain. V gave up 9 bases and J gave up 8 bases, with 23 bases separating them. The CDR3 is made up of 15 amino acids. Germline V lookup: CDR1 SNHLY, CDR2 FYNNEI. The CDR3 DNA reads as TGTGCCAGTGGGATGCCTCTGGGATCGGTGGATGAGCAGTTCTTC. It is translated as CASGMPLGSVDEQFF. Using reference TRBV2 and TRBJ2-1 for the parts outside the CDR3, the full variable domain is EPEVTQTPSHQVTQMGQEVILRCVPISNHLYFYWYRQILGQKVEFLVSFYNNEISEKSEIFDDQFSVERPDGSNFTLKIRSTKLEDSAMYFCASGMPLGSVDEQFFGPGTRLTVL.

The rearrangement joins TRBV10-3 to TRBJ2-7, with a weak D call TRBD1 (6 bases). CDR1 and CDR2 (germline): ENHRY, SYGVKD. The CDR3 has 15 residues. The germline V and J ends were trimmed by 6 bases and 2 bases, with 17 bases remaining between them. Here the CDR3 reads CAISAGGQSAYEQYF. The CDR3 region has the DNA TGTGCCATCAGCGCCGGTGGACAGTCTGCCTACGAGCAGTACTTC.

Points on this clone: The sample contains more than one DNA sequence encoding this CDR3. J is TRBJ2-7 and V is TRBV7-8; D ambiguous. The CDR3 totals 11 residues. In germline, CDR1 is SGHVS, CDR2 FQNEAQ. Trimming removed 5 bases from V and 4 bases from J, with 6 bases in between. CDR3 sequence (DNA): TGTGCCAGCAGCCTCCATTACGAGCAGTACTTC. Protein sequence: CASSLHYEQYF.

The V call is TRBV2, the J call TRBJ2-7; no reliable D call. Trimming cost V 11 bases and J 0 bases, with 14 bases left between them. The CDR3 spans 13 residues. Germline-derived CDR1 and CDR2 are SNHLY and FYNNEI. The CDR3 nucleotides read TGTGCCTCAACCCAGTCGGACTCCTACGAGCAGTACTTC. It specifies CASTQSDSYEQYF.

The chain combines TRBV28 with TRBJ1-3, with D possibly being TRBD1 (6 bases). Per the germline V gene, CDR1 is MDHEN and CDR2 is SYDVKM. Trimming removed 7 bases from V and 0 bases from J, with 13 bases in between. The CDR3 is 15 amino acids. CDR3 DNA: TGTGCCAGCACCGTTGGGACACGCTCTGGAAACACCATATATTTT. Translation: CASTVGTRSGNTIYF.

This chain connects TRBV29-1 to TRBJ1-1; D unclear. This CDR3 contains 8 residues. Trimming pared 7 bases from V and 8 bases from J, leaving 5 bases between. From germline, CDR1 is SQVTM and CDR2 ANQGSEA. The CDR3, as DNA: TGCAGCGCGGGAGAAGCTTTCTTT. It encodes CSAGEAFF.

The chain combines TRBV28 with TRBJ2-5; 9 bases are shared with TRBD2. The V gene's germline CDR1 is MDHEN and CDR2 SYDVKM. The length of the CDR3 is 15 residues. Losses at the gene ends were 5 bases for V and 7 bases for J; bases not matched to a gene: 11. CDR3 bases: TGTGCCAGCAGTACGCCGGGACTAGCTTTTGGGACCCAGTACTTC. This codes for CASSTPGLAFGTQYF.

The rearrangement joins TRBV7-9 to TRBJ2-1, with unresolved D. CDR3 length equals 14 residues. CDR1 and CDR2 (germline): SEHNR, FQNEAQ (reference sequence). The germline V and J ends were trimmed by 3 bases and 0 bases, with 6 bases remaining between them. DNA of the CDR3: TGTGCCAGCAGCTTGGTGAGCTCCTACAATGAGCAGTTCTTC. Protein: CASSLVSSYNEQFF.

This chain uses TRBV11-2 with TRBJ1-5; D unclear. Germline V gives CDR1 SGHAT, CDR2 FQNNGV. Trimming removed 2 bases from V and 3 bases from J, with 11 bases in between. The CDR3 has 15 amino acids. This CDR3 reads CASSLRQDPNQPQHF. CDR3 sequence (DNA): TGTGCCAGCAGCTTAAGGCAGGACCCCAATCAGCCCCAGCATTTT.

The chain employs TRBV5-1 and TRBJ2-3; TRBD2 matches at 8 bases. J was trimmed by 1 base and V by 0 bases; bases with no gene match: 4. The CDR3 length is 16 residues. Germline loops: CDR1 SGHRS, CDR2 YFSETQ. Here the CDR3 reads CASSLEGGGRTDTQYF. The CDR3 DNA reads TGCGCCAGCAGCTTGGAAGGCGGGGGGCGCACAGATACGCAGTATTTT.

V is TRBV7-2 and J is TRBJ2-5; D may correspond to TRBD1 or TRBD2 (5 bases each). The CDR3 loop spans 16 amino acids. CDR1 is SGHTA and CDR2 is FQGNSA in the germline V gene. V was pared by 1 base and J by 4 bases, with 16 bases between. CDR3 sequence reads: CASSLGGTARRETQYF. DNA of the CDR3: TGTGCCAGCAGCTTAGGAGGGACGGCAAGGCGAGAGACCCAGTACTTC.

CDR3 coding DNA: TGTGCCAGCAGCTTGGGGGGGACGCTCGGGCAGTACTTC. Protein sequence: CASSLGGTLGQYF. The V call is TRBV7-2, the J call TRBJ2-7; 7 nucleotides match TRBD2. Trimming cost V 3 bases and J 9 bases; bases outside gene matches: 8. The CDR3 contains 13 residues. Germline assignment: CDR1 SGHTA and CDR2 FQGNSA.

The chain combines TRBV19 with TRBJ1-1; D is ambiguous. The germline V gene has CDR1 LNHDA and CDR2 SQIVND (reference sequence). This CDR3 is built from 16 residues. Trimming cost V 1 base and J 0 bases, with 12 bases left between them. CDR3 sequence (DNA): TGTGCCAGTAGTATAGGAACCCTGGGGTTGAACACTGAAGCTTTCTTT. Translation: CASSIGTLGLNTEAFF.

This clone was seen just once. V and J are TRBV6-6 and TRBJ1-2; no definite D call. Deletions cut 10 bases from V and 0 bases from J, with 12 bases between. The germline V gene has CDR1 MNHNY and CDR2 SVGAGI (reference sequence). The CDR3 sequence is 13 residues long. This chain's CDR3 is CATGKEANYGYTF. The CDR3 nucleotides read TGTGCCACCGGTAAAGAGGCTAACTATGGCTACACCTTC.